This T cell receptor beta chain was obtained from a study of shared clonotypes between healthy human individuals. V was trimmed by 3 bases and J by 2 bases, leaving 3 bases between them. The CDR3 has 11 amino acids. From germline, CDR1 is SGHDT and CDR2 YYEEEE. The data were produced by immunoSEQ multiplex PCR, yet TCRdb's version contains in-frame clones alone and is incomplete. The sample has fewer than 3 million clones, around 93% seen once. This chain connects TRBV5-6 to TRBJ2-7; no firm D call. The receptor was isolated from a man younger than 30 in good health. Some clones in this sample may be carry-over from other donors' samples. Input material: naive CD4+ T cells from PBMCs. Noted subset: CD45RA+ positively selected. This CDR3 is CASSSTYEQYF. CDR3 DNA sequence: TGTGCCAGCAGCTCTACCTACGAGCAGTACTTC.